This T cell receptor (beta chain) was captured in a study of blood T cell repertoires in COVID-19. Across the whole study: Whether acute or convalescent, the COVID-19 samples came from the United States, Italy and Spain. In each case, the material was cDNA or gDNA derived from T cells, B-cell-depleted T cells, or PBMCs.

As handled by the study authors: Scientists estimated how many nucleated cells there were by amplifying reference gene primers. Method: immunoSEQ multiplex PCR; TCRdb's copy keeps in-frame clones and lacks some. Clonal size and the V and J genes are those of that table, whereas D and trimming came from the DNA. The repertoire holds about 300,000 clones, approximately 90% seen once, with 6.3% in the top ten. In Seattle, patients joined the study during active infection and were tracked longitudinally. The source material was peripheral blood. The TCR was taken from a woman in her forties or fifties with COVID-19, enrolled during active disease.

The CDR3 spells CASSPWGGRDTEAFF. DNA for the CDR3: TGTGCCAGCAGTCCCTGGGGGGGGAGGGACACTGAAGCTTTCTTT. The V gene is TRBV6-5, the J gene TRBJ1-1; TRBD1 is a possible D gene (5 bases). The V and J ends lost 5 bases and 3 bases respectively, with 16 bases between them. The CDR3 length is 15 residues. Germline V gene lookup returns CDR1 MNHEY and CDR2 SVGAGI.